One sample yielded the 13 T cell receptor beta chains listed below, sequenced in a study of blood T cell repertoires in COVID-19. The method was immunoSEQ multiplex PCR; TCRdb's version includes in-frame clones alone and lacks a portion of them. Of about half a million clones in the sample, roughly 87% were seen once. The specimen was peripheral blood. These receptors came from a man between 18 and 35 years old with COVID-19, enrolled during active disease.

The rearrangement links TRBV19 to TRBJ1-1, with 9 bases aligning to TRBD1. This CDR3 has 15 residues. J was trimmed by 3 bases and V by 6 bases; bases with no gene match: 8. Germline V gives CDR1 LNHDA, CDR2 SQIVND (reference sequence). Here the CDR3 reads CASRNRGRLYTEAFF. The CDR3 coding sequence is TGTGCCAGTAGGAACAGGGGGCGGTTGTACACTGAAGCTTTCTTT.

This chain links TRBV4-1 with TRBJ1-1; 8 nucleotides line up with TRBD1. The CDR3 is 14 residues long. Trimming at V came to 0 bases and at J to 4 bases, leaving 1 base not matched to a gene. CDR1 MGHRA and CDR2 YSYEKL come from the germline V gene. In nucleotides, the CDR3 is TGCGCCAGCAGCCAAGAAGACAGGGGCACTGAAGCTTTCTTT. It yields the protein CASSQEDRGTEAFF.

The chain is built from TRBV5-5 and TRBJ1-1; D call uncertain. CDR3 length equals 13 residues. Per germline, CDR1 SGHKS and CDR2 YYEKEE (reference sequence). Deletions cut 5 bases from V and 4 bases from J, with 12 bases between. The DNA of the CDR3 is TGTGCCAGCAGGGAGGGCGTCGCCACTGAAGCTTTCTTT. Translation: CASREGVATEAFF.

This chain joins TRBV12-3 or TRBV12-4 and TRBJ1-2; no reliable D call. The CDR3 length is 12 residues. V lost 5 bases to trimming and J lost 7 bases, with 11 bases between them. The CDR3 DNA reads as TGTGCCAGCAGTCCGCGGGTTGGTGGCTACACCTTC. This codes for CASSPRVGGYTF.

The chain links TRBV4-2 to TRBJ2-7; 8 nucleotides line up with TRBD2. The trim removed 0 bases at V and 3 bases at J, leaving 10 bases unmatched. The CDR3 length is 17 residues. Germline V lookup: CDR1 LGHNA, CDR2 YNFKEQ. The CDR3 reads CASSQDPRRGAVYEQYF. The CDR3 bases are TGTGCCAGCAGCCAAGATCCGCGGCGGGGGGCGGTCTACGAGCAGTACTTC.

The count of this clone is one. This chain links TRBV30 with TRBJ1-1; weak D call: TRBD1 (5 bases). V was pared by 0 bases and J by 6 bases, with 11 bases between. This CDR3 is 13 amino acids long. From germline, CDR1 is GTSNPN and CDR2 SVGIG (reference sequence). CDR3 residues: CAWSVVGGAEAFF. The CDR3 DNA is TGTGCCTGGAGTGTAGTCGGGGGAGCTGAAGCTTTCTTT.

The chain employs TRBV2 and TRBJ1-6; D perhaps matches TRBD1 (6 bases). The CDR3 length is 15 residues. The germline gives CDR1 SNHLY, CDR2 FYNNEI. Trimming pared 0 bases from V and 6 bases from J, leaving 9 bases between. The CDR3 is CASSEAGGRNSPLHF. Here the CDR3 DNA reads TGTGCCAGCAGTGAAGCGGGGGGGCGTAATTCACCCCTCCACTTT.

The rearrangement uses TRBV9 and TRBJ2-7; 7 bases line up with TRBD1. J lost 6 bases, V lost 3 bases, and 6 bases had no gene match. In germline, CDR1 is SGDLS, CDR2 YYNGEE. This CDR3 contains 13 residues. CDR3 sequence: CASSATGISEQYF. CDR3 in DNA: TGTGCCAGCAGCGCGACAGGGATTAGCGAGCAGTACTTC.

This chain connects TRBV25-1 to TRBJ2-7, with D maybe TRBD1 (5 bases). Between the trimmed V and J ends, which lost 5 bases and 4 bases, there was a span of 21 bases. The CDR3 has 16 amino acids. Per germline, CDR1 MGHDK and CDR2 SYGVNS. The CDR3 nucleotides are TGTGCCAGCAGTTTGACAGTTTCCGATGCCGTTTACGAGCAGTACTTC. Protein: CASSLTVSDAVYEQYF.

The V gene is TRBV5-1, the J gene TRBJ1-1; D call uncertain. CDR1 SGHRS and CDR2 YFSETQ come from the germline V gene. There are 13 residues in the CDR3. V was cut by 2 bases and J by 4 bases, with 9 bases left in between. In nucleotides, the CDR3 is TGCGCCAGCAGCTTCGCGTACGGCACTGAAGCTTTCTTT. Encoded protein: CASSFAYGTEAFF. Using reference TRBV5-1 and TRBJ1-1 for the parts outside the CDR3, the full variable domain is KAGVTQTPRYLIKTRGQQVTLSCSPISGHRSVSWYQQTPGQGLQFLFEYFSETQRNKGNFPGRFSGRQFSNSRSEMNVSTLELGDSALYLCASSFAYGTEAFFGQGTRLTVV.

V usage is TRBV5-8 and J usage is TRBJ1-1, with no clear D. CDR3 length: 15 amino acids. V was cut by 4 bases and J by 1 base, with 14 bases left in between. Germline V lookup: CDR1 SGHTS, CDR2 YDEGEE. CDR3 amino acids: CASSPWMSGNTEAFF. Written as DNA, the CDR3 is TGTGCCAGCAGCCCATGGATGTCAGGGAACACTGAAGCTTTCTTT.

The rearrangement links TRBV30 to TRBJ1-1; D unresolved. The CDR3 has 12 residues. Trimming stripped 3 bases from V and 6 bases from J, with 11 bases between. CDR1 is GTSNPN and CDR2 is SVGIG in the germline V gene (reference sequence). CDR3 sequence: CAWSPGWAEAFF. The CDR3, as DNA: TGTGCCTGGAGCCCGGGATGGGCTGAAGCTTTCTTT.

This rearrangement joins TRBV5-4 to TRBJ2-7; 7 bases fit TRBD1. The V and J ends lost 6 bases and 4 bases, in that order; junction bases with no gene match: 10. The germline gives CDR1 SGHNT, CDR2 YYREEE (reference sequence). CDR3 length: 14 residues. The CDR3 DNA reads as TGTGCCAGCACCCTACGGGACAGACCATACGAGCAGTACTTC. Translated, it gives CASTLRDRPYEQYF.